This T cell receptor (beta chain) came from a study of shared clonotypes between healthy human individuals. From germline, CDR1 is MNHNY and CDR2 SVGAGI (reference sequence). V gave up 7 bases and J gave up 8 bases, with 18 bases separating them. This CDR3 has 14 amino acids. In the naive CD8 group, cells lacked CD45RO and were positively selected for CCR7, so terminally differentiated effector memory CD45RA+ cells were left out. Sequencing used immunoSEQ multiplex PCR; TCRdb keeps in-frame clones, though not all of them. The table includes about 2.1 million clones, roughly 91% detected once. The chain combines TRBV6-6 with TRBJ1-5; TRBD1 might be the D (5 bases). The TCR sequence derives from a man younger than 30 in good health. Some clones in this sample may be carry-over from other donors' samples. The sequenced sample consisted of naive CD8+ T cells from PBMCs. The CDR3 coding sequence is TGTGCCAGCAACCAAAGAGGGGAGGGTGAGCCCCAGCATTTT. As protein: CASNQRGEGEPQHF.